The rows below give T cell receptor beta chains drawn from one sample of a study of T cells in Graves' hyperthyroidism and ophthalmopathy. TCRdb re-called the multiplex PCR reads through MiXCR, storing one row per CDR3 protein. The sample holds under 350,000 distinct CDR3 sequences, less than 30% seen once. Specimen: blood. The receptors derive from a man aged 40-50 years with Graves' hyperthyroidism that later progressed to Graves' ophthalmopathy. The CDR3 runs from the conserved cysteine through the conserved F or W. Fields, in order: D gene, V gene, clone size, J gene, CDR3 protein, CDR3 DNA. A D gene is named only where the DNA matches it firmly. The size entry is marked missing in some rows and otherwise reads once, few, many or a size class.

TRBD2	TRBV2	many	TRBJ2-5	CASSEGGGTQYF	TGTGCCAGCAGTGAAGGGGGGGGGACCCAGTACTTC
-	TRBV11-2	-	TRBJ1-1	CASSSGQGIEAFF	TGTGCCAGCAGCTCCGGACAAGGGATCGAAGCTTTCTTT
-	TRBV6-5	-	TRBJ1-2	CASSYEPYGYTF	TGTGCCAGCAGTTACGAGCCCTATGGCTACACCTTC
TRBD2	TRBV10-3	-	TRBJ2-5	CAISVGTSGEETQYF	TGTGCCATCAGTGTAGGGACTAGCGGAGAAGAGACCCAGTACTTC
-	TRBV6-2/TRBV6-3	-	TRBJ2-7	CASSRYVSSLYEQYF	TGTGCCAGCAGCCGCTATGTGAGTTCTCTCTACGAGCAGTACTTC
-	TRBV6-5	-	TRBJ1-2	CASSYSEGSNGYTF	TGTGCCAGCAGCTACTCGGAGGGAAGTAATGGCTACACCTTC
-	TRBV6-1	-	TRBJ1-1	CASSPLKGGSNTEAFF	TGTGCCAGCAGTCCTTTGAAGGGAGGATCGAACACTGAAGCTTTCTTT
-	TRBV14	many	TRBJ1-1	CASSETQGPLYTEAFF	TGTGCCAGCAGTGAAACTCAGGGGCCCCTATACACTGAAGCTTTCTTT
-	TRBV29-1	many	TRBJ1-5	CSVAGVDQPQHF	TGCAGCGTTGCAGGGGTCGATCAGCCCCAGCATTTT
TRBD2	TRBV10-3	-	TRBJ2-1	CATGGATNEQFF	TGTGCCACGGGGGGGGCAACGAATGAGCAGTTCTTC
-	TRBV6-5	-	TRBJ1-1	CASSSGGKTEAFF	TGTGCCAGCAGTTCTGGGGGGAAAACTGAAGCTTTCTTT
-	TRBV6-1	many	TRBJ2-2	CASQGALTGELFF	TGTGCCAGCCAAGGGGCTCTCACCGGGGAGCTGTTTTTT
-	TRBV7-8	many	TRBJ2-7	CASTWDGYEQYF	TGTGCCAGCACCTGGGACGGCTACGAGCAGTACTTC
TRBD1	TRBV30	few	TRBJ1-1	CAVFWTGGPGVTEAFF	TGTGCCGTTTTTTGGACAGGGGGCCCCGGAGTCACTGAAGCTTTCTTT
-	TRBV13	many	TRBJ2-5	CASSLSPGFEETQYF	TGTGCCAGCAGCTTAAGTCCCGGGTTTGAAGAGACCCAGTACTTC
-	TRBV29-1	few	TRBJ2-5	CSVGDTLGETQYF	TGCAGCGTTGGCGACACGCTTGGAGAGACCCAGTACTTC
-	TRBV7-8	many	TRBJ2-5	CASSLAPQGAPETQYF	TGTGCCAGCAGCTTAGCGCCACAGGGCGCCCCAGAGACCCAGTACTTC
-	TRBV24-1	many	TRBJ2-7	CATSDPRSLNEQYF	TGTGCCACCAGTGATCCGCGGTCCCTTAACGAGCAGTACTTC
-	TRBV12-3/TRBV12-4	many	TRBJ1-1	CASSLGGWTEAFF	TGTGCCAGCAGTTTGGGGGGGTGGACTGAAGCTTTCTTT
-	TRBV7-9	many	TRBJ1-1	CASRSRHGAFF	TGTGCCAGCAGGTCCCGACACGGAGCTTTCTTT
-	TRBV20-1	-	TRBJ2-4	CSACEGGKNIQYF	TGCAGTGCTTGCGAGGGCGGCAAAAACATTCAGTACTTC
TRBD1	TRBV6-1	-	TRBJ1-2	CASSLTGGGDGYTF	TGTGCCAGCAGCCTTACAGGGGGCGGGGATGGCTACACCTTC
TRBD1	TRBV6-1	many	TRBJ1-5	CASSEPRGGGFEPQHF	TGTGCCAGCAGTGAACCCCGTGGAGGGGGCTTCGAGCCCCAGCATTTT
-	TRBV4-1	many	TRBJ1-2	CASSQDALNYGYTF	TGCGCCAGCAGCCAAGATGCGCTTAACTATGGCTACACCTTC
-	TRBV15	many	TRBJ2-2	CATSRGTVYNTGELFF	TGTGCCACCAGCAGAGGGACAGTATATAACACCGGGGAGCTGTTTTTT
TRBD1	TRBV12-3/TRBV12-4	-	TRBJ1-2	CASSLIGGGYGYTF	TGTGCCAGCAGTTTAATAGGGGGCGGCTATGGCTACACCTTC
-	TRBV20-1	many	TRBJ1-5	CSARDWSENNQPQHF	TGCAGTGCTAGAGATTGGTCAGAAAACAATCAGCCCCAGCATTTT
-	TRBV7-3	many	TRBJ2-5	CASSLTGQAGAQYF	TGTGCCAGCAGCTTAACGGGGCAGGCTGGGGCCCAGTACTTC
-	TRBV4-1	many	TRBJ1-5	CASSQAGGVNQPQHF	TGCGCCAGCAGCCAAGCGGGGGGGGTAAATCAGCCCCAGCATTTT
-	TRBV29-1	many	TRBJ1-1	CVAQTGVLAEAFF	TGCGTCGCGCAAACGGGGGTGTTGGCTGAAGCTTTCTTT
-	TRBV28	-	TRBJ1-5	CASSVDSGGNQPQHF	TGTGCCAGCAGTGTAGACAGTGGGGGCAATCAGCCCCAGCATTTT
-	TRBV9	many	TRBJ2-2	CASSVGGEDGELFF	TGTGCCAGCAGCGTAGGGGGTGAGGACGGGGAGCTGTTTTTT
TRBD1	TRBV7-9	many	TRBJ1-1	CASSQKFGQGGTEAFF	TGTGCCAGCAGCCAAAAATTCGGACAGGGAGGAACTGAAGCTTTCTTT
-	TRBV20-1	many	TRBJ1-5	CSATRQTNTNQPQHF	TGCAGTGCTACCCGACAGACCAACACAAATCAGCCCCAGCATTTT
-	TRBV5-1	many	TRBJ2-5	CASSPTVPGSGETQYF	TGCGCCAGCAGCCCTACAGTCCCGGGCAGCGGGGAGACCCAGTACTTC
-	TRBV5-1	many	TRBJ2-5	CASSLVTGWEQETQYF	TGCGCCAGCAGCTTGGTTACAGGTTGGGAACAAGAGACCCAGTACTTC
TRBD2	TRBV19	many	TRBJ2-2	CASSATSRVEKFPGELFF	TGTGCCAGTAGTGCGACTAGCAGAGTTGAAAAATTCCCCGGGGAGCTGTTTTTT
-	TRBV12-3/TRBV12-4	many	TRBJ1-3	CASTLPRAAGNTIYF	TGTGCCAGCACCCTCCCCCGGGCCGCTGGAAACACCATATATTTT
-	TRBV10-1	many	TRBJ2-2	CASSGSLVSGSNTGELFF	TGCGCCAGCAGTGGGTCTCTGGTTTCGGGATCGAACACCGGGGAGCTGTTTTTT
-	TRBV19	many	TRBJ1-1	CASKSQGGSATEAFF	TGTGCCAGTAAATCCCAGGGAGGGTCAGCCACTGAAGCTTTCTTT
TRBD2	TRBV10-3	once	TRBJ2-7	CAISKGTSGGYEQYF	TGTGCCATCAGTAAAGGGACTAGCGGGGGCTACGAGCAGTACTTC
-	TRBV7-2	many	TRBJ2-7	CASSLAHTIGEQYF	TGTGCCAGCAGCTTAGCGCACACCATCGGCGAGCAGTACTTC
-	TRBV7-9	many	TRBJ1-3	CASSIRDVSGNTIYF	TGTGCCAGCAGCATCCGGGACGTCTCTGGAAACACCATATATTTT
-	TRBV12-3/TRBV12-4	many	TRBJ2-2	CASSPRGGELFF	TGTGCCAGCAGCCCCCGGGGCGGGGAGCTGTTTTTT
-	TRBV12-3/TRBV12-4	-	TRBJ1-1	CASSFGGRIEAFF	TGTGCCAGCAGTTTTGGGGGGAGAATTGAAGCTTTCTTT
-	TRBV6-2/TRBV6-3	many	TRBJ2-2	CATLTDQGLGGELFF	TGTGCCACCTTGACCGACCAGGGGTTAGGCGGGGAGCTGTTTTTT
-	TRBV12-3/TRBV12-4	-	TRBJ2-7	CASTGKAAPNSYEQYF	TGTGCCAGCACCGGGAAAGCAGCTCCAAACTCCTACGAGCAGTACTTC
-	TRBV19	few	TRBJ2-5	CASREGTPGETQYF	TGTGCCAGTAGGGAAGGGACGCCCGGAGAGACCCAGTACTTC